This entry is about one TCR beta chain. Its specificity is unknown. This specimen comes from a study of spatial heterogeneity in lung cancer. The study's findings and limits: Among blood samples, ubiquitous expanded tumor TCRs appeared more at resection than at follow-up.

In the library, each TCR cDNA molecule bore its own unique molecular identifier. TCRdb itself ran the 5' RACE reads through MiXCR, one entry per CDR3 protein. The sample includes around 87,000 distinct CDR3 sequences, approximately 12% seen only once; the top ten take about 41%. Time point here: sample taken at primary tumor resection. There were some 70 donors, all of them untreated patients with early-stage non-small cell lung cancer. Unsorted whole RNA samples from tumor, nontumor lung or frozen PBMC were sequenced. V gave up 4 bases and J gave up 0 bases; unmatched junction bases: 15. CDR1 SGDLS and CDR2 YYNGEE come from the germline V gene. CDR3 length: 20 amino acids.

The sample was PBMCs, taken at surgery. The chain recombines TRBV9 with TRBJ2-6; 8 nucleotides agree with TRBD2. The clonotype comes from a male donor with early-stage non-small cell lung cancer. This CDR3 reads CASSPTDRAGVLSGANVLTF. The CDR3 DNA is TGTGCCAGCAGCCCAACAGACAGAGCGGGGGTTCTCTCTGGGGCCAACGTCCTGACTTTC.